One and the same sample provided the 23 T cell receptor beta chains below, sequenced in a study of shared clonotypes between healthy human individuals (dated by TCRdb to 2020 to 2021). Library preparation employed the immunoSEQ multiplex PCR assay. This immuneACCESS table, as held by TCRdb, lists in-frame sequences with V and J called but not all clones. Of the missing ones, under half trace to an unresolved V gene in checked studies; the others have no known cause. The sample profile shows about 800,000 clones; 96% of them were found once. Over 0.2% of the sample is in the top ten clones. CD8 naive samples were CD45RO-negative cells positively selected for CCR7, giving a CD45RA+CCR7+ population that excluded TemRA cells. The sequenced sample was naive CD8+ T cells sorted from blood. The label giving this sample's cell subset or site can be read as: CD45RA+CCR7+. These receptors came from a man in his thirties or forties in good health.

The chain joins TRBV6-5 to TRBJ1-1; TRBD1 might be the D (5 bases). The CDR3 is 15 residues long. Trimming removed 0 bases at V and 8 bases at J, with 16 bases between. Germline CDR1 MNHEY, CDR2 SVGAGI. The CDR3 region has the DNA TGTGCCAGCAGTTACTCAACCACAGGCGCCAGAGAAGCTTTCTTT. This encodes CASSYSTTGAREAFF.

The chain joins TRBV27 to TRBJ2-1; D might be TRBD1 or TRBD2, each matching 7 bases. Trimming stripped 5 bases from V and 9 bases from J, with 17 bases between. The CDR3 is 14 residues long. Per germline, CDR1 MNHEY and CDR2 SMNVEV (reference sequence). CDR3 sequence: CASSPGGGRLEQFF. CDR3 sequence (DNA): TGTGCCAGCAGTCCAGGGGGGGGGAGACTTGAGCAGTTCTTC.

This sequence joins TRBV29-1 and TRBJ2-3; D uncertain. This CDR3 spans 14 amino acids. CDR1 and CDR2 (germline): SQVTM, ANQGSEA. V was cut by 4 bases and J by 0 bases, with 11 bases left in between. The CDR3 region is CSVASASSTDTQYF. The CDR3 DNA reads as TGCAGCGTTGCCAGCGCTTCTAGCACAGATACGCAGTATTTT.

The rearrangement joins TRBV18 to TRBJ1-2; D is perhaps TRBD1 (6 bases). The CDR3 covers 13 residues. The ends were cut back, 3 bases at V and 7 bases at J, with 12 bases in the middle. CDR1 KGHSH and CDR2 LQKENI come from the germline V gene. The CDR3 coding sequence is TGTGCCAGCTCACCGATCAGGGGTGGTGGCTACACCTTC. It specifies CASSPIRGGGYTF. The full variable domain, rest sourced from reference TRBV18 and TRBJ1-2, is NAGVMQNPRHLVRRRGQEARLRCSPMKGHSHVYWYRQLPEEGLKFMVYLQKENIIDESGMPKERFSAEFPKEGPSILRIQQVVRGDSAAYFCASSPIRGGGYTFGSGTRLTVV.

The V and J genes are TRBV11-2 and TRBJ2-1; 9 nucleotides align to TRBD1. The CDR3 sequence is 16 residues long. In germline, CDR1 is SGHAT, CDR2 FQNNGV. V lost 5 bases, J lost 7 bases, and 12 bases stayed unmatched. The CDR3: CASSVGTGRRWNEQFF. In DNA, the CDR3 is TGTGCCAGCAGCGTAGGGACAGGGAGGAGGTGGAATGAGCAGTTCTTC.

V and J are TRBV5-6 and TRBJ2-1; TRBD2 aligns across 7 bases. The germline V gene has CDR1 SGHDT and CDR2 YYEEEE. This CDR3 has 17 amino acids. J was trimmed by 5 bases and V by 2 bases; bases with no gene match: 13. The CDR3 loop is CASSFGWTRASHNEQFF. The CDR3 coding sequence is TGTGCCAGCAGCTTCGGTTGGACTAGGGCTAGCCACAATGAGCAGTTCTTC.

The V call is TRBV6-1, the J call TRBJ1-1, with TRBD1 matching over 10 bases. This CDR3 is 15 amino acids long. Germline loops: CDR1 MNHNS, CDR2 SASEGT. Unmatched junction bases numbered 7, after V lost 6 bases and J lost 3 bases. The CDR3 here is CASRGTGVGDTEAFF. The CDR3 DNA is TGTGCCAGCAGAGGGACAGGGGTTGGGGACACTGAAGCTTTCTTT.

V usage is TRBV5-5 and J usage is TRBJ2-2, with 7 nucleotides matching TRBD1. Trimming removed 1 base from V and 5 bases from J; junction bases left unmatched: 5. Per the germline V gene, CDR1 is SGHKS and CDR2 is YYEKEE (reference sequence). The CDR3 length is 15 residues. The CDR3 loop reads CASSLWDSATGELFF. Written as DNA, the CDR3 is TGTGCCAGCAGCTTGTGGGACAGCGCGACCGGGGAGCTGTTTTTT.

This chain uses TRBV5-1 with TRBJ2-2; no clear D gene. Germline CDR1 SGHRS, CDR2 YFSETQ. V was cut by 2 bases and J by 2 bases, with 13 bases left in between. The length of the CDR3 is 16 residues. CDR3 sequence (DNA): TGCGCCAGCAGCTTCTCCATAGAACTAAACACCGGGGAGCTGTTTTTT. This encodes CASSFSIELNTGELFF.

To note about this clone: Other DNA sequences in this sample translate to the same CDR3. This chain joins TRBV9 and TRBJ1-2; D gene ambiguous. V lost 10 bases, J lost 7 bases, and 11 bases lay in between. CDR3 length: 10 amino acids. CDR1 and CDR2 (germline): SGDLS, YYNGEE. Here the CDR3 reads CASSGRGYTF. CDR3 coding DNA: TGTGCCTCATCGGGTCGTGGCTACACCTTC.

The CDR3 sequence: CASSGTSYNEQFF. The CDR3 DNA follows: TGTGCCAGCAGCGGGACTAGCTACAATGAGCAGTTCTTC. The chain carries TRBV13 and TRBJ2-1, with 8 positions matching TRBD2. Germline V gene lookup returns CDR1 PRHDT and CDR2 FYEKMQ (reference sequence). Trimming removed 5 bases from V and 3 bases from J; junction bases left unmatched: 0. The CDR3 is made up of 13 amino acids.

The chain uses TRBV7-6 and TRBJ1-1; D is unresolved. Germline-derived CDR1 and CDR2 are SGHVS and FNYEAQ. The CDR3 runs to 16 residues. Trimming removed 2 bases from V and 1 base from J, with 14 bases in between. The CDR3 DNA reads TGTGCCAGCAGCTTAAGAGTCCCAGGCTCGAACACTGAAGCTTTCTTT. This translates into CASSLRVPGSNTEAFF.

The rearrangement links TRBV27 to TRBJ2-7, with 8 nucleotides matching TRBD1. CDR3 length equals 14 residues. CDR1 is MNHEY and CDR2 is SMNVEV in the germline V gene (reference sequence). V lost 3 bases to trimming and J lost 4 bases; unmatched junction nucleotides: 5. The CDR3 coding sequence is TGTGCCAGCAGTTTGGCCAGGGGGCAATACGAGCAGTACTTC. This sequence encodes CASSLARGQYEQYF.

The chain's CDR3 is CASSSRDRADEQYF. CDR3 coding DNA: TGTGCCAGCAGCTCCCGGGACAGGGCCGACGAGCAGTACTTC. The rearrangement joins TRBV7-9 to TRBJ2-7; TRBD1 matches 9 bases. Germline-derived CDR1 and CDR2 are SEHNR and FQNEAQ (reference sequence). Trimming cost V 4 bases and J 5 bases; bases outside gene matches: 6. The CDR3 contains 14 residues. The full variable domain, in which reference TRBV7-9 and TRBJ2-7 provide the parts outside the CDR3, is DTGVSQNPRHKITKRGQNVTFRCDPISEHNRLYWYRQTLGQGPEFLTYFQNEAQLEKSRLLSDRFSAERPKGSFSTLEIQRTEQGDSAMYLCASSSRDRADEQYFGPGTRLTVT.

The genes are TRBV11-3 and TRBJ1-3; 7 bases line up with TRBD1. The CDR3 runs to 15 residues. The J segment lost 2 bases and the V segment lost 6 bases, leaving 7 bases of the junction unmatched. Germline loops: CDR1 SGHNT, CDR2 YENEEA. CDR3 protein: CASSRGGGTGNTIYF. The CDR3 DNA follows: TGTGCCAGCAGTCGTGGAGGGGGCACTGGAAACACCATATATTTT.

The rearrangement uses TRBV27 and TRBJ1-1; D perhaps matches TRBD1 (5 bases). The V end was cut by 5 bases, the J end by 3 bases, with 16 bases between. Germline CDR1 is MNHEY and CDR2 is SMNVEV (reference sequence). This CDR3 is built from 15 residues. CDR3 loop: CASSPPGPRDTEAFF. The CDR3 DNA reads as TGTGCCAGCAGTCCACCGGGCCCCAGGGACACTGAAGCTTTCTTT.

This rearrangement joins TRBV12-5 to TRBJ2-3, with D possibly TRBD2 on 6 matching bases. This CDR3 is 16 amino acids long. CDR1 and CDR2 from the germline V gene are LGHNT and FRNRAP. The V gene lost 1 base and the J gene lost 2 bases, with 13 bases spanning the gap. CDR3 residues: CASGLGLGGNTDTQYF. The CDR3, as DNA: TGTGCTAGTGGTTTGGGTTTGGGCGGGAACACAGATACGCAGTATTTT.

J is TRBJ1-5 and V is TRBV4-1; 7 bases align to TRBD1. Germline CDR1 reads MGHRA; CDR2 reads YSYEKL. The CDR3 has 15 residues. The J segment lost 3 bases and the V segment lost 4 bases, leaving 6 bases of the junction unmatched. This chain's CDR3 is CASSPEGADNQPQHF. Written as DNA, the CDR3 is TGCGCCAGCAGCCCAGAGGGGGCGGACAATCAGCCCCAGCATTTT.

The V call is TRBV7-9, the J call TRBJ2-1; 14 nucleotides agree with TRBD2. Trimming at V came to 1 base and at J to 0 bases, leaving 5 bases not matched to a gene. The germline V gene has CDR1 SEHNR and CDR2 FQNEAQ (reference sequence). This CDR3 comprises 19 residues. CDR3 nucleotides: TGTGCCAGCAGCTTAGGAGGACTAGCGGGAGGAGGCTCCTACAATGAGCAGTTCTTC. Its protein is CASSLGGLAGGGSYNEQFF.

This chain joins TRBV6-6 and TRBJ2-2; no clear D. Looked up from germline, CDR1 is MNHNY and CDR2 is SVGAGI (reference sequence). The CDR3 consists of 13 residues. V lost 4 bases and J lost 6, with 9 bases in between. The CDR3 is CASSSDSAGELFF. The CDR3 nucleotides read TGTGCCAGCAGTTCCGATTCGGCCGGGGAGCTGTTTTTT.

This clone is a singleton in its sample. The chain combines TRBV5-4 with TRBJ2-5; 13 bases agree with TRBD2. Trimming cost V 3 bases and J 5 bases; bases outside gene matches: 16. This CDR3 is built from 19 residues. Germline CDR1 reads SGHNT; CDR2 reads YYREEE (reference sequence). The DNA for the CDR3 is TGTGCCAGCAGCTCGCCGGCCGGGACTAGCGGGGTAGAGGTGGAGACCCAGTACTTC. Its translation: CASSSPAGTSGVEVETQYF.

The rearrangement uses TRBV29-1 and TRBJ2-6; TRBD1 might be the D (5 bases). The V end was cut by 3 bases, the J end by 0 bases, with 12 bases between. Germline values: CDR1 SQVTM, CDR2 ANQGSEA. The CDR3 runs to 16 residues. The CDR3 spells CSVEYDSHSGANVLTF. CDR3 nucleotide sequence: TGCAGCGTTGAGTACGACAGTCACTCTGGGGCCAACGTCCTGACTTTC.

The chain recombines TRBV28 with TRBJ1-3; D remains ambiguous. The CDR3 is 14 residues long. Germline V gene lookup returns CDR1 MDHEN and CDR2 SYDVKM. V was cut by 4 bases and J by 0 bases, with 7 bases left in between. The CDR3 region has the DNA TGTGCCAGCAGTTCCTGGTCCTCTGGAAACACCATATATTTT. As protein: CASSSWSSGNTIYF.